This T cell receptor (beta chain) is from a study of OX40 agonist ivuxolimab in advanced cancers. Clones were read by immunoSEQ multiplex PCR, and TCRdb kept only the in-frame ones, dropping some. The repertoire includes approximately 70,000 clones, less than 85% of them detected once, and roughly 0.8% sits in the top ten. The CDR3 is 18 amino acids. V lost 5 bases to trimming and J lost 1 base; unmatched junction nucleotides: 10. Germline lookup yields CDR1 SGHNT and CDR2 YENEEA. This specimen was CD4+ or CD8+ T cells sorted from blood, taken in a trial of the OX40 agonist ivuxolimab. The receptor was isolated from an adult with an advanced solid tumor such as melanoma, head and neck, liver or kidney cancer. The rearrangement links TRBV11-3 to TRBJ1-6; 8 positions agree with TRBD1. The CDR3, as DNA: TGTGCCAGCAGCCGACGGGACAGGTTTAGTTCCTATAATTCACCCCTCCACTTT. It codes for CASSRRDRFSSYNSPLHF.